The source of this T cell receptor (beta chain) is a study of cytomegalovirus exposure and HLA in healthy donors. The count of this clone is one. A multiplex PCR was run with 60 Vbeta primers and 13 Jbeta primers. Clones were sequenced by immunoSEQ multiplex PCR, and TCRdb holds only the in-frame ones, with some missing. The repertoire includes about 180,000 clones, about 80% of them detected once, and 0.65% to 0.75% sits in the top ten. The V gene's germline CDR1 is SGHRS and CDR2 YFSETQ. Trimming removed 5 bases at V and 6 bases at J, with 18 bases between. The CDR3 covers 15 residues. What was sequenced was PBMCs. The V and J genes are TRBV5-1 and TRBJ2-1; D perhaps matches TRBD1 (7 bases). The source of this sequence is a woman between 40 and 50 years old in good health and CMV-seronegative. The DNA of the CDR3 is TGCGCCAGCAGGAATACAGGGGACTCGGGCAATGAGCAGTTCTTC. Translated, it gives CASRNTGDSGNEQFF.